What follows is one TCR beta chain and its context. The target antigen is unknown. Per germline, CDR1 MDHEN and CDR2 SYDVKM. The CDR3 has 16 amino acids. V was shortened by 2 bases and J by 0 bases, with 12 bases between the two germline ends. The data belong to a study of graft-versus-host responses after intestinal transplantation. Findings and caveats of the study: Maximum circulating GvH clone levels tracked with early post-transplant HvG decreases. Patients who carried graft-donor T cell macrochimerism also had high graft-versus-host to host-versus-graft clonal ratios in their allografts. Recipient marrow held GvH clones, some first seen in ileum or blood.

The data were produced by immunoSEQ multiplex PCR, yet TCRdb's version contains in-frame clones alone and is incomplete. Found here are about 57,000 clones, roughly 90% of them singletons; the top ten hold roughly 1.5%. The chain recombines TRBV28 with TRBJ2-3; D perhaps matches TRBD1 (6 bases). The source of this sequence is a human patient who received an intestinal transplant, so some T cells may come from the graft donor. The sequencing used PBMCs, collected 26 days after transplant. Here the CDR3 reads CASSLRDTFSTDTQYF. The CDR3 region has the DNA TGTGCCAGCAGTTTAAGGGACACCTTTAGCACAGATACGCAGTATTTT.